Given below is one TCR beta chain in context. Its antigen is still unknown. No base qualities exist here, and no much larger clone lies one base off it. TCRbeta CDR3 regions were amplified from genomic DNA by means of the immunoSEQ Assay, a bias-controlled multiplex PCR. The original methods were these. The number of nucleated cells in each sample was estimated from the amplification of reference gene primers within the assay. Sequence reads were collapsed and filtered to measure the absolute abundance of every unique TCRbeta CDR3 rearrangement. For each sample, productive Simpson clonality was calculated as the square root of Simpson's diversity index over productive rearrangements. TCRdb mirrors the immuneACCESS table, restricted to in-frame sequences. Some clones are absent from its copies; in checked studies, under half trace to an unresolved V gene, and the reason for the others is unknown. D and trimming were read from the DNA, whereas the V and J calls and clone size are those reported in that table. The sample includes around 190,000 clones, with approximately 86% observed a single time. The leading ten clones occupy 20% to 25% of the sample.

The record originates from a study of blood T cell repertoires in COVID-19 (dated by TCRdb to about 2020). Study-wide context: For ImmuneRACE Cohort 3, a participant was defined as recovered based on two consecutive negative NP/OP PCR tests, clearance by a healthcare professional, or resolution of symptoms. The prospective study material was composed of cDNA or gDNA derived from T cells, B-cell-depleted T cells, or PBMCs. Samples were obtained from the ongoing ImmuneRACE study (first 160 participants) and from over a thousand subjects provided by 6 global collaborators. A de-identified subject ID, COVID-19 status, age in years and sex were almost always included in the sample metadata. Samples covering the acute and convalescent phases of COVID-19 were provided by collaborators in the United States, Italy and Spain. The repertoires were released in a freely available public database meant as a resource for research on the immune response to SARS-CoV-2. HLA class I and class II types, where available, came from metadata supplied by the sample provider rather than from assay-based typing. Deeply sampled blood TCRbeta repertoires from subjects exposed to, actively infected with, or recovered from COVID-19 were included in the dataset.

V is pruned by 1 base and J by 3 bases, leaving 5 bases of the junction without a gene match. As encoded in the germline V gene (reference sequence), CDR1 is PRHDT while CDR2 is FYEKMQ. There are 16 amino acids in the CDR3, from cysteine to phenylalanine inclusive. Only the CDR3 DNA stays, 48 bases, in frame from base 1. Paper-wide results and their limitations: The quantity of clinical and demographic metadata differed by source and by participant and was supplied without curation.

Participants in the prospective study were aged roughly 18 to 89 years, lived in over 20 United States geographic areas, and enrolled through a virtual design. In the prospective study, participants were assigned to cohorts based on the clinical history participants reported in a screening survey and a study questionnaire. Each participant in the prospective study had whole blood, serum and a nasopharyngeal or oropharyngeal swab collected by mobile phlebotomists. Prospective study participants could optionally give additional blood draws and questionnaires over a roughly 2-month period. Before DNA extraction, blood samples from the prospective study were shipped at room temperature or frozen.

Sequencing used PBMCs or T cells enriched from blood (not recorded which). Here the chain combines TRBV13 and TRBJ2-5, and 10 junction bases match TRBD2. The clonotype was recovered from a woman aged 40-49 years in a cohort exposed to, infected with or recovered from COVID-19 (not recorded which). The sequence in DNA is TGTGCCAGCAGCTTAGTCGGCCTAGCGGGAGAAGAGACCCAGTACTTC. This translates into CASSLVGLAGEETQYF.